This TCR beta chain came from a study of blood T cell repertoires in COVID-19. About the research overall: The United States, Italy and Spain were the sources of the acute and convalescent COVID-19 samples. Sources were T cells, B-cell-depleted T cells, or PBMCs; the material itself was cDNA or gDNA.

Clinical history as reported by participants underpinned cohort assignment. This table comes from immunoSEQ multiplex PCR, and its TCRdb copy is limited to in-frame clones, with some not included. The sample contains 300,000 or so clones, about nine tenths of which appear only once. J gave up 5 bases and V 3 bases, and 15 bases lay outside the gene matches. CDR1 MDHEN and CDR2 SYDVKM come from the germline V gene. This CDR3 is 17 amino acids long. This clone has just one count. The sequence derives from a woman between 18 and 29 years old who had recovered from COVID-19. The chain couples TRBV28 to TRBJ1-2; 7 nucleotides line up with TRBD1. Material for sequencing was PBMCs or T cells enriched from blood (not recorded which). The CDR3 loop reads CASSLGAGGTGGYGYTF. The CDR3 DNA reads TGTGCCAGCAGTTTGGGGGCAGGGGGTACCGGTGGGTATGGCTACACCTTC.